This T cell receptor (beta chain) originates from a study of T cell repertoires in cytomegalovirus infection. The overall study: The public TCR beta signatures pointed to both CMV infection and matching HLA type. Findings of the study overall: Across the ex vivo response, the dominant clonotypes were HLA-C-restricted CMV-specific TCR beta clonotypes.

Remarks on this clonotype: No antigen is known for it. Germline is not matched at one junction end, which may reflect a read error.

TCRdb analysed the reads with MiXCR anew, one entry per CDR3 protein. Counted here are over 100,000 distinct CDR3 sequences, around 28% occurring once; the ten biggest clones make up about 81%. The CDR3 covers 13 residues. Germline CDR1 and CDR2: MNHEY and SMNVEV (reference sequence). The origin of this receptor is a human donor in good health (CMV status not recorded). Some clones in this sample may be carry-over from other donors' samples. Sequencing was performed on CD8+ T cells from cultured PBMCs, taken from culture after CMV antigen stimulation. V gene TRBV27 combines with J gene TRBJ1-1; D may be TRBD1 (5 bases). The CDR3 loop reads CATSLSWRDAAFF. The CDR3 nucleotides read TGTGCCACCAGTTTATCATGGAGGGACGCAGCTTTCTTT.